Listed below are T cell receptor beta chains from one sample, sequenced in a study of blood T cell repertoires in COVID-19. Clones were read by immunoSEQ multiplex PCR, and TCRdb kept only the in-frame ones, dropping some. The repertoire includes about 74,000 clones, 70% to 80% of them detected once, and roughly 16% sits in the top ten. Sequenced input: peripheral blood. These receptor sequences come from a human donor in a cohort sampled during active COVID-19. Both conserved end residues are part of each CDR3. D genes are given only for firm matches. Expanded clones are given a class, and other clones once, few, many or no size at all.

TRBD2,.,TRBJ2-7,TRBV6-1,CASSVAGGYYEQYF,TGTGCCAGCAGTGTAGCGGGAGGTTATTACGAGCAGTACTTC
.,.,TRBJ1-1,TRBV12-5,CASGLGGSGLNTEAFF,TGTGCTAGTGGTTTGGGTGGGTCAGGGTTGAACACTGAAGCTTTCTTT
TRBD2,many,TRBJ2-7,TRBV11-2,CASTQAGGAYEQYF,TGTGCCAGCACCCAAGCGGGAGGCGCCTACGAGCAGTACTTC
.,.,TRBJ2-5,TRBV5-4,CASSLQGVETQYF,TGTGCCAGCAGCTTGCAAGGGGTGGAGACCCAGTACTTC
.,.,TRBJ2-5,TRBV4-3,CASSQGISGRETQYF,TGCGCCAGCAGCCAAGGTATATCAGGGCGGGAGACCCAGTACTTC
TRBD2,.,TRBJ2-7,TRBV24-1,CATMGGDPSYEQYF,TGTGCCACCATGGGGGGGGATCCCTCCTACGAGCAGTACTTC
.,.,TRBJ1-1,TRBV7-7,CASSLGQGTEAFF,TGTGCTAGCAGCTTAGGCCAGGGGACTGAAGCTTTCTTT
TRBD2,.,TRBJ2-7,TRBV7-2,CASSPGTSGPSYEQYF,TGTGCCAGCAGCCCAGGGACTAGCGGGCCCTCCTACGAGCAGTACTTC
.,.,TRBJ2-6,TRBV12-1,CASSALGGPGANVLTF,TGTGCCAGCAGCGCGTTGGGAGGGCCTGGGGCCAACGTCCTGACTTTC
.,.,TRBJ2-7,TRBV7-2,CASSLEHEQYF,TGTGCCAGCAGCTTAGAGCACGAGCAGTACTTC
.,.,TRBJ2-1,TRBV4-3,CASSQDPAQAYNEQFF,TGCGCCAGCAGCCAAGACCCCGCTCAGGCCTACAATGAGCAGTTCTTC
.,many,TRBJ1-5,TRBV5-6,CASSLLGAGNNQPQHF,TGTGCCAGCAGCTTGTTGGGGGCCGGGAACAATCAGCCCCAGCATTTT
.,.,TRBJ1-1,TRBV6-5,CASSRGGYTEAFF,TGTGCCAGCAGTAGGGGGGGGTACACTGAAGCTTTCTTT
TRBD2,.,TRBJ2-5,TRBV7-9,CASRLLLAGVQETQYF,TGTGCCAGCAGACTCCTACTAGCGGGAGTGCAAGAGACCCAGTACTTC
TRBD1,.,TRBJ1-2,TRBV10-3,CAISGGQANYGYTF,TGTGCCATCAGCGGAGGACAGGCTAACTATGGCTACACCTTC
.,.,TRBJ1-1,TRBV18,CASSQMVGRDTEAFF,TGTGCCAGCTCACAGATGGTTGGGCGTGACACTGAAGCTTTCTTT
.,.,TRBJ1-2,TRBV6-1,CASSEGGGLGYGYTF,TGTGCCAGCAGTGAAGGAGGAGGGCTAGGCTATGGCTACACCTTC
.,few,TRBJ1-4,TRBV29-1,CSVGGANEKLFF,TGCAGCGTTGGGGGAGCTAATGAAAAACTGTTTTTT
.,once,TRBJ1-5,TRBV2,CASSLNRVSNQPQHF,TGTGCCAGCAGTTTAAACAGGGTAAGCAATCAGCCCCAGCATTTT
TRBD1,.,TRBJ2-2,TRBV5-1,CASSTGQGAAGELFF,TGCGCCAGCAGCACCGGACAGGGGGCCGCCGGGGAGCTGTTTTTT
TRBD2,.,TRBJ2-7,TRBV6-5,CASIPSGRATHEQYF,TGTGCCAGCATCCCTAGCGGGAGGGCCACCCACGAGCAGTACTTC
TRBD1,once,TRBJ1-3,TRBV10-3,CAILSGDRAGNTIYF,TGTGCCATCCTCTCGGGGGACAGGGCTGGAAACACCATATATTTT
.,.,TRBJ1-2,TRBV4-1,CASSTGHNYGYTF,TGCGCCAGCAGCACAGGACATAACTATGGCTACACCTTC
.,.,TRBJ2-7,TRBV27,CASSQGGEYEQYF,TGTGCCAGCAGCCAAGGAGGGGAATACGAGCAGTACTTC
TRBD2,.,TRBJ2-2,TRBV5-1,CASSSHGTSPGELFF,TGCGCCAGCAGCTCCCACGGGACTAGCCCCGGGGAGCTGTTTTTT
TRBD1,once,TRBJ2-6,TRBV19,CASSPGTGSSGANVLTF,TGTGCCAGTAGCCCCGGGACAGGGAGCTCTGGGGCCAACGTCCTGACTTTC
.,.,TRBJ2-7,TRBV6-2/TRBV6-3,CASSYHETQGGYEQYF,TGTGCCAGCAGTTACCATGAAACACAGGGCGGCTACGAGCAGTACTTC
.,.,TRBJ1-5,TRBV19,CASSITGSGYSNQPQHF,TGTGCCAGTAGTATAACGGGGTCGGGTTATAGCAATCAGCCCCAGCATTTT
.,.,TRBJ2-7,TRBV5-1,CASSPSTGLDGEQYF,TGCGCCAGCAGCCCATCGACGGGGTTAGATGGCGAGCAGTACTTC
.,.,TRBJ2-7,TRBV5-1,CASSLGGPGTPSSYEQYF,TGCGCCAGCAGCTTGGGGGGGCCCGGGACACCAAGCTCCTACGAGCAGTACTTC
.,.,TRBJ2-6,TRBV6-1,CASSEEAGLGANVLTF,TGTGCCAGCAGTGAAGAGGCTGGGCTCGGGGCCAACGTCCTGACTTTC
.,.,TRBJ2-7,TRBV7-8,CASRSTGPFGYEQYF,TGTGCCAGCAGATCCACAGGCCCGTTTGGTTACGAGCAGTACTTC